Presented here are 18 T cell receptor beta chains from one specimen sequenced in a study of shared clonotypes between healthy human individuals. The assay was immunoSEQ multiplex PCR, and TCRdb's table has in-frame clones only and misses some. This sample has about 2 million clones, with about 94% found just once. Terminally differentiated effector memory CD45RA+ cells were left out of the naive CD8 fraction, which was CD45RO-negative and positively selected for CCR7. Source material: naive CD8+ T cells sorted from blood. Receptors were obtained from a man aged 18 to 35 in good health.

This chain joins TRBV9 and TRBJ2-7; D remains ambiguous. Germline CDR1 and CDR2: SGDLS and YYNGEE. The CDR3 runs 13 residues. The V gene lost 4 bases and the J gene lost 1 base, with 9 bases spanning the gap. CDR3 loop: CASSPPWSYEQYF. CDR3 coding DNA: TGTGCCAGCAGCCCTCCCTGGTCCTACGAGCAGTACTTC.

The chain carries TRBV10-2 and TRBJ2-7; D not resolved. CDR3 length: 15 residues. The V end was cut by 0 bases, the J end by 4 bases, with 13 bases between. Germline lookup yields CDR1 WSHSY and CDR2 SAAADI. In DNA form, the CDR3 reads TGCGCCAGCAGTGAGTCGCCGGCCTCTGGGTACGAGCAGTACTTC. Amino acid sequence: CASSESPASGYEQYF.

The chain couples TRBV27 to TRBJ2-7, with D unresolved. Trimming cost V 5 bases and J 6 bases, with 11 bases left between them. The CDR3 is 12 amino acids. Germline V lookup: CDR1 MNHEY, CDR2 SMNVEV (reference sequence). For the CDR3, the DNA is TGTGCCAGCAGTGCCGTTCCAAGCGAGCAGTACTTC. This encodes CASSAVPSEQYF.

The chain joins TRBV9 to TRBJ2-1, with no clear D. CDR1 and CDR2 from the germline V gene are SGDLS and YYNGEE. V lost 3 bases, J lost 0 bases, and 10 bases lay in between. The CDR3 is 15 residues long. Written as DNA, the CDR3 is TGTGCCAGCAGCGAGACGACGAGCTCCTACAATGAGCAGTTCTTC. It codes for CASSETTSSYNEQFF.

V gene TRBV19 combines with J gene TRBJ2-2, with D hard to call. The CDR3 is 14 amino acids. The ends were cut back, 9 bases at V and 7 bases at J, with 18 bases in the middle. Germline CDR1 LNHDA, CDR2 SQIVND (reference sequence). In DNA form, the CDR3 reads TGTGCCAGCTGCTCCCTGGGTTTAATCGGGGAGCTGTTTTTT. As protein: CASCSLGLIGELFF.

This chain uses TRBV4-1 with TRBJ2-7; 9 nucleotides match TRBD2. Trimming at V came to 1 base and at J to 2 bases, leaving 3 bases not matched to a gene. This CDR3 has 15 amino acids. CDR1 and CDR2 (germline): MGHRA, YSYEKL. The CDR3 nucleotides are TGCGCCAGCAGCCAAGCCGGCGGGGGGGCCTACGAGCAGTACTTC. Its protein is CASSQAGGGAYEQYF.

V usage is TRBV11-2 and J usage is TRBJ2-7; TRBD2 matches 12 bases. Germline V lookup: CDR1 SGHAT, CDR2 FQNNGV. V shed 3 bases, J shed 0 bases, and the junction held 3 bases outside the gene matches. This CDR3 contains 16 residues. For the CDR3, the DNA is TGTGCCAGCAGCTTGACTAGCGGGGGCCTCTCCTACGAGCAGTACTTC. Encoded protein: CASSLTSGGLSYEQYF.

The V gene is TRBV4-2, the J gene TRBJ2-7, with D unresolved. Trimming left V 0 bases short and J 1 base short, with 7 bases between. The CDR3 has 14 amino acids. Germline V gene sequence: CDR1 LGHNA, CDR2 YNFKEQ. The CDR3 DNA reads TGTGCCAGCAGCCAAGACCACGGGTCCTACGAGCAGTACTTC. This translates into CASSQDHGSYEQYF.

The chain employs TRBV27 and TRBJ2-3; D is uncertain. From germline, CDR1 is MNHEY and CDR2 SMNVEV (reference sequence). V lost 8 bases, J lost 1 base, and 13 bases lay in between. The CDR3 covers 14 residues. CDR3 loop: CASGEVARTDTQYF. CDR3 coding DNA: TGTGCCAGCGGTGAGGTGGCTCGCACAGATACGCAGTATTTT.

The CDR3 reads CASSPTANTEAFF. CDR3 in DNA: TGTGCCAGCAGTCCGACAGCGAACACTGAAGCTTTCTTT. This chain links TRBV6-6 with TRBJ1-1; tentative D call: TRBD1 (5 bases). CDR1 and CDR2 from the germline V gene are MNHNY and SVGAGI (reference sequence). With 5 bases removed from V and 1 base from J, the gap between germline ends came to 8 bases. This CDR3 has 13 residues.

This clone was found once. This CDR3 reads CASSPYFDGGSYEQYF. CDR3 nucleotides: TGTGCCAGCAGCCCCTATTTCGACGGGGGGAGCTACGAGCAGTACTTC. The V call is TRBV7-8, the J call TRBJ2-7; 7 positions agree with TRBD2. From germline, CDR1 is SGHVS and CDR2 FQNEAQ. The V gene end was trimmed by 5 bases and the J gene end by 3 bases; junction bases not matched to a gene: 13. The CDR3 runs 16 residues.

The chain's CDR3 is CASSSLGNEQFF. Here the CDR3 DNA reads TGTGCCAGCAGCTCGCTGGGGAATGAGCAGTTCTTC. The chain is built from TRBV7-2 and TRBJ2-1; no clear D. V dropped 4 bases and J dropped 7 bases, with 8 bases sitting between them. The length of the CDR3 is 12 residues. Germline V gene lookup returns CDR1 SGHTA and CDR2 FQGNSA.

Of note for this clone: The sample has other DNA sequences that encode this CDR3 too. The chain couples TRBV19 to TRBJ2-7; no firm D call. In germline, CDR1 is LNHDA, CDR2 SQIVND (reference sequence). The CDR3 covers 13 residues. Trimming took 3 bases from V and 3 from J, leaving 9 bases between them. CDR3 amino acids: CASSIRPDYEQYF. In DNA form, the CDR3 reads TGTGCCAGTAGTATCCGGCCGGACTACGAGCAGTACTTC.

A word on this clone: The same CDR3 arises from other DNA sequences in this sample as well. This chain links TRBV5-6 with TRBJ1-3, with a possible D match to TRBD1 (5 bases). Deletions cut 0 bases from V and 0 bases from J, with 7 bases between. This CDR3 has 15 amino acids. Germline loops: CDR1 SGHDT, CDR2 YYEEEE. Here the CDR3 reads CASSLAGGSGNTIYF. The CDR3 DNA reads as TGTGCCAGCAGCTTGGCTGGGGGCTCTGGAAACACCATATATTTT.

The chain combines TRBV5-6 with TRBJ1-1, with D possibly TRBD1 on 6 matching bases. Germline assignment: CDR1 SGHDT and CDR2 YYEEEE. The length of the CDR3 is 14 residues. V was shortened by 7 bases and J by 1 base, with 14 bases between the two germline ends. In nucleotides, the CDR3 is TGTGCCAGCCAACAGGGACCGGGGAACACTGAAGCTTTCTTT. Translation: CASQQGPGNTEAFF.

This chain connects TRBV27 to TRBJ2-7; D remains unclear. The CDR3 contains 13 residues. CDR1 MNHEY and CDR2 SMNVEV come from the germline V gene (reference sequence). V was trimmed by 8 bases and J by 2 bases, leaving 13 bases between them. In nucleotides, the CDR3 is TGTGCCAGCTCCTATGGACGGACCTACGAGCAGTACTTC. Its translation: CASSYGRTYEQYF.

This rearrangement joins TRBV27 to TRBJ2-7, with D possibly being TRBD2 (6 bases). The V gene's germline CDR1 is MNHEY and CDR2 SMNVEV (reference sequence). The CDR3 is 16 amino acids. Trimming took 1 base from V and 2 from J, leaving 15 bases between them. Here the CDR3 reads CASSLLSGLSPYEQYF. CDR3 coding DNA: TGTGCCAGCAGTTTATTATCGGGACTTTCACCCTACGAGCAGTACTTC.

The chain links TRBV4-1 to TRBJ1-1; no clear D. The CDR3 has 14 residues. Between the trimmed V and J ends, which lost 1 base and 4 bases, there was a span of 10 bases. The V gene's germline CDR1 is MGHRA and CDR2 YSYEKL. CDR3 nucleotides: TGCGCCAGCAGCCAAGTAGGTAAAATCACTGAAGCTTTCTTT. Encoded protein: CASSQVGKITEAFF.